This record covers a single T cell receptor beta chain. As handled by the study authors: How many nucleated cells were present was estimated from reference gene primer amplification. Measured with immunoSEQ multiplex PCR; TCRdb has only the in-frame clones, and not every one. The D gene and trimming were derived from the DNA, and the V and J assignments and clone size from that table. The top ten clones hold roughly 15% of a sample with approximately 80,000 clones, about 78% of them seen once. This specimen comes from a study of blood T cell repertoires in COVID-19. Study-level information: Samples taken during acute and convalescent COVID-19 were collected in the United States, Italy and Spain.

The germline V and J ends were trimmed by 5 bases and 2 bases, with 10 bases remaining between them. This CDR3 contains 13 residues. The germline V gene has CDR1 MDHEN and CDR2 SYDVKM. The rearrangement joins TRBV28 to TRBJ2-7; D uncertain. The sequenced sample consisted of peripheral blood. The source is a human donor in a cohort sampled during active COVID-19. DNA of the CDR3: TGTGCCAGCAGTCTCCCTGGAGCCTACGAGCAGTACTTC. Translated, it gives CASSLPGAYEQYF.